At least ten counts were recorded for the clone carrying this T cell receptor beta chain. The record originates from a study of identical twins. V was pared by 0 bases and J by 2 bases, with 13 bases between. This CDR3 spans 15 amino acids. Germline V lookup: CDR1 SQVTM, CDR2 ANQGSEA. TCRdb re-called the 5' RACE reads through MiXCR, storing one row per CDR3 protein. The sample yields around 1.7 million distinct CDR3 sequences, about 31% seen once. Material: cord blood. This clonotype was obtained from a newborn girl in good health. The J gene is TRBJ1-2, the V gene TRBV29-1, with D maybe TRBD1 (6 bases). In DNA form, the CDR3 reads TGCAGCGTTGAAGAGCGCAGACAGGTCAACTATGGCTACACCTTC. Its translation: CSVEERRQVNYGYTF.